This TCR beta chain was identified during a study of long-term antiretroviral therapy in people with HIV. In its sample, this clone was seen a few times. The libraries were made with immunoSEQ v3.0 at survey level. Sequencing was intended to reach roughly 40,000-55,000 T-cell genomes per sample. This table comes from immunoSEQ multiplex PCR, and its TCRdb copy is limited to in-frame clones, with some not included. The sample yields 30,000 to 40,000 clones, about 94% seen once. CDR1 and CDR2 (germline): SQVTM, ANQGSEA. V was trimmed by 6 bases and J by 4 bases, leaving 15 bases between them. The CDR3 runs 14 residues.

The J gene is TRBJ1-4, the V gene TRBV29-1, with D unclear. Specimen: unsorted PBMCs, collected around 5.4 years after starting antiretroviral therapy. The source is a woman aged 45-60 years with HIV. This chain's CDR3 is CSVAVRGNNEKLFF. Written as DNA, the CDR3 is TGCAGCGTCGCGGTACGGGGAAATAATGAAAAACTGTTTTTT.